Presented here are 25 T cell receptor beta chains from one specimen sequenced in a study of cytomegalovirus exposure and HLA in healthy donors. A multiplex PCR was run with 60 Vbeta primers and 13 Jbeta primers. This table comes from immunoSEQ multiplex PCR, and its TCRdb copy is limited to in-frame clones, with some not included. This sample has fewer than 200,000 clones; around four fifths occur once, and the top ten carry more than 0.9%. Sequenced sample: PBMCs. These receptors originate from a girl aged 2 to 9 in good health and CMV-seropositive.

The chain uses TRBV5-8 and TRBJ1-1, with TRBD1 matching over 7 bases. The CDR3 extends over 14 amino acids. Germline values: CDR1 SGHTS, CDR2 YDEGEE. Trimming cost V 8 bases and J 1 base; bases outside gene matches: 8. CDR3 bases: TGTGCCAGACGTCTCCGGGACAGGAACACTGAAGCTTTCTTT. Translating it yields CARRLRDRNTEAFF.

The rearrangement joins TRBV7-8 to TRBJ1-3; D possibly corresponds to TRBD1 (5 bases). With 8 bases removed from V and 1 base from J, the gap between germline ends came to 6 bases. This CDR3 spans 12 amino acids. Germline-derived CDR1 and CDR2 are SGHVS and FQNEAQ. Written as DNA, the CDR3 is TGTGCCAGCGGGACTTCTGGAAACACCATATATTTT. As protein: CASGTSGNTIYF.

This clone was seen a single time. The rearrangement uses TRBV5-4 and TRBJ1-1; possibly TRBD1 for D (5 bases). This CDR3 spans 14 amino acids. From germline, CDR1 is SGHNT and CDR2 YYREEE (reference sequence). Trimming removed 3 bases at V and 11 bases at J, with 20 bases between. CDR3 DNA sequence: TGTGCCAGCAGCTCGGGTCCGGGGGGGGGAGGCGCTTTCTTT. Amino acid sequence: CASSSGPGGGGAFF. The variable domain in full, with the rest retrieved from reference TRBV5-4 and TRBJ1-1, is ETGVTQSPTHLIKTRGQQVTLRCSSQSGHNTVSWYQQALGQGPQFIFQYYREEENGRGNFPPRFSGLQFPNYSSELNVNALELDDSALYLCASSSGPGGGGAFFGQGTRLTVV.

The chain carries TRBV6-1 and TRBJ2-5; D not resolved. The germline V and J ends were trimmed by 2 bases and 2 bases, with 9 bases remaining between them. The CDR3 is made up of 14 amino acids. CDR1 MNHNS and CDR2 SASEGT come from the germline V gene. In DNA, the CDR3 is TGTGCCAGCAGTGAATGGCGGAATCAAGAGACCCAGTACTTC. Translated: CASSEWRNQETQYF.

This chain connects TRBV6-6 to TRBJ1-1, with D unresolved. This CDR3 has 13 amino acids. V was pared by 2 bases and J by 2 bases, with 6 bases between. Germline V gives CDR1 MNHNY, CDR2 SVGAGI (reference sequence). In nucleotides, the CDR3 is TGTGCCAGCAGTTACGAGGGTAACACTGAAGCTTTCTTT. Amino acid sequence: CASSYEGNTEAFF.

The J gene is TRBJ2-5, the V gene TRBV30, with D possibly matching TRBD1 (5 bases). This CDR3 is 13 amino acids long. Germline CDR1 and CDR2: GTSNPN and SVGIG (reference sequence). V was clipped by 4 bases and J by 2 bases, with 11 bases between them. The chain's CDR3 is CAWTRDLQETQYF. In DNA form, the CDR3 reads TGTGCCTGGACCAGGGATTTACAAGAGACCCAGTACTTC.

The chain recombines TRBV6-1 with TRBJ1-2, with 8 bases that match TRBD1. The V gene's germline CDR1 is MNHNS and CDR2 SASEGT. After removal of 3 bases from V and 6 bases from J, the junction contained 9 bases not matched to a gene. The CDR3 is 15 amino acids. The CDR3 sequence: CASSEGGSRGHGYTF. The DNA for the CDR3 is TGTGCCAGCAGTGAGGGTGGTTCCAGGGGGCATGGCTACACCTTC.

This sequence joins TRBV28 and TRBJ1-4; D perhaps matches TRBD1 (6 bases). Trimming cost V 2 bases and J 7 bases, with 11 bases left between them. The CDR3 sequence is 14 residues long. Germline-derived CDR1 and CDR2 are MDHEN and SYDVKM. The CDR3 sequence is CASSLEGRGEKLFF. The CDR3, as DNA: TGTGCCAGCAGTTTAGAGGGCAGGGGTGAAAAACTGTTTTTT.

The V and J genes are TRBV15 and TRBJ1-3; 9 nucleotides match TRBD1. The germline gives CDR1 LNHNV, CDR2 YYDKDF (reference sequence). The CDR3 loop spans 18 amino acids. V shed 4 bases and J 2 bases; nucleotides not matched to a gene: 12. The CDR3, as DNA: TGTGCCACCAGCATTAAAGCGGGACAGGGATATCCTGGAAACACCATATATTTT. Translation gives CATSIKAGQGYPGNTIYF.

J is TRBJ2-7 and V is TRBV2; TRBD2 matches 8 bases. The length of the CDR3 is 13 residues. V was pared by 6 bases and J by 3 bases, with 4 bases of the junction left unmatched. From germline, CDR1 is SNHLY and CDR2 FYNNEI. The CDR3 reads CASRDSGVYEQYF. The CDR3 DNA sequence: TGTGCCAGCAGGGATAGCGGGGTCTACGAGCAGTACTTC.

The CDR3 sequence is CASSPSPGKGQETQYF. CDR3 nucleotide sequence: TGTGCCAGCTCCCCAAGTCCGGGAAAGGGCCAAGAGACCCAGTACTTC. The V call is TRBV18, the J call TRBJ2-5; D is perhaps TRBD2 (5 bases). With 6 bases removed from V and 1 base from J, the gap between germline ends came to 18 bases. Germline lookup yields CDR1 KGHSH and CDR2 LQKENI. CDR3 size: 16 residues.

The CDR3 DNA is TGCGCCAGCAGCCCCCAGCCAGGGGCCTACGAGCAGTACTTC. Translating it yields CASSPQPGAYEQYF. The rearrangement uses TRBV4-1 and TRBJ2-7, with a tentative D call TRBD1 (6 bases). The CDR3 has 14 residues. The V gene lost 4 bases and the J gene lost 2 bases, with 12 bases spanning the gap. Germline assignment: CDR1 MGHRA and CDR2 YSYEKL.

The rearrangement joins TRBV10-3 to TRBJ1-2; the match to TRBD1 covers 7 bases. This CDR3 region has 14 residues. Trimming removed 6 bases from V and 2 bases from J; junction bases left unmatched: 6. Germline values: CDR1 ENHRY, CDR2 SYGVKD. The CDR3 nucleotides read TGTGCCATCAGAATTACAGGGGCGAACTATGGCTACACCTTC. Its protein product is CAIRITGANYGYTF.

This clone was observed a handful of times. The chain uses TRBV5-1 and TRBJ1-1; no clear D. V lost 0 bases, J lost 9 bases, and 6 bases lay in between. CDR1 and CDR2 (germline): SGHRS, YFSETQ. The CDR3 is made up of 11 amino acids. In DNA, the CDR3 is TGCGCCAGCAGCTTGGCCGGGAAAGCTTTCTTT. Residues: CASSLAGKAFF.

This clone was detected only a few times. The V call is TRBV19, the J call TRBJ2-1; maybe TRBD1 (6 bases). CDR1 is LNHDA and CDR2 is SQIVND in the germline V gene (reference sequence). This CDR3 region has 12 residues. V shed 3 bases and J shed 10 bases, with 10 bases lying between them. CDR3 in DNA: TGTGCCAGTAGTATTCTCAGGGGCGAGCAGTTCTTC. Protein: CASSILRGEQFF.

This clone appeared a few times. The chain couples TRBV29-1 to TRBJ2-5; 10 nucleotides match TRBD2. Trimming cost V 1 base and J 7 bases; bases outside gene matches: 0. The CDR3 extends over 12 amino acids. Germline CDR1 reads SQVTM; CDR2 reads ANQGSEA. The CDR3 spells CSVEGTSGTQYF. CDR3 DNA sequence: TGCAGCGTTGAAGGGACTAGCGGGACCCAGTACTTC.

The chain combines TRBV6-4 with TRBJ2-7, with 7 bases matching TRBD1. Germline-derived CDR1 and CDR2 are MRHNA and SNTAGT. J was trimmed by 4 bases and V by 2 bases; bases with no gene match: 8. This CDR3 has 15 amino acids. The CDR3 sequence is CASSDVYRGFYEQYF. The DNA of the CDR3 is TGTGCCAGCAGTGACGTCTACAGGGGCTTTTACGAGCAGTACTTC.

This clone occurred a few times. The rearrangement joins TRBV30 to TRBJ2-1; D perhaps matches TRBD2 (6 bases). The V gene's germline CDR1 is GTSNPN and CDR2 SVGIG (reference sequence). The CDR3 loop spans 14 amino acids. The V end was cut by 2 bases, the J end by 8 bases, with 16 bases between. CDR3 DNA sequence: TGTGCCTGGAGTCTTGAGGGAGGATTTCATGAGCAGTTCTTC. This sequence encodes CAWSLEGGFHEQFF. Complete variable domain (other parts from reference TRBV30 and TRBJ2-1): SQTIHQWPATLVQPVGSPLSLECTVEGTSNPNLYWYRQAAGRGLQLLFYSVGIGQISSEVPQNLSASRPQDRQFILSSKKLLLSDSGFYLCAWSLEGGFHEQFFGPGTRLTVL.

As regards this clone: Compared with germline, one end of the junction differs, possibly owing to a read error. The chain combines TRBV27 with TRBJ1-5; TRBD1 agrees at 7 bases. CDR3 length equals 11 residues. The V gene's germline CDR1 is MNHEY and CDR2 SMNVEV (reference sequence). The CDR3 DNA is TGTGCCAGCAGTTCCTCCGGGACAGCCCCTTTT. Protein product: CASSSSGTAPF.

Here the CDR3 DNA reads TGTGCCAGTAGTATTCCGGGACAGGGGAACACTGAAGCTTTCTTT. Translated, it gives CASSIPGQGNTEAFF. The chain uses TRBV19 and TRBJ1-1; 9 bases are shared with TRBD1. CDR1 is LNHDA and CDR2 is SQIVND in the germline V gene (reference sequence). The V gene end was trimmed by 3 bases and the J gene end by 1 base; junction bases not matched to a gene: 3. CDR3 size: 15 residues.

The J gene is TRBJ2-1, the V gene TRBV7-9; 8 bases align to TRBD2. CDR3 size: 14 residues. Germline V gene sequence: CDR1 SEHNR, CDR2 FQNEAQ (reference sequence). Trimming at V came to 5 bases and at J to 6 bases, leaving 6 bases not matched to a gene. CDR3 loop: CASSPWTSINEQFF. In DNA form, the CDR3 reads TGTGCCAGCAGCCCCTGGACTAGCATCAATGAGCAGTTCTTC.

The J gene is TRBJ1-5, the V gene TRBV19; 7 nucleotides line up with TRBD1. With V trimmed by 2 bases and J by 4 bases, 5 bases remained unmatched. The CDR3 is 15 amino acids. Germline V CDR1 and CDR2: LNHDA, SQIVND (reference sequence). CDR3 DNA sequence: TGTGCCAGTAGTATAAAGTACAGGGGAAATCAGCCCCAGCATTTT. Protein product: CASSIKYRGNQPQHF.

The V and J genes are TRBV28 and TRBJ1-1; D is ambiguous. Deletions cut 2 bases from V and 3 bases from J, with 10 bases between. This CDR3 region has 14 residues. Germline V CDR1 and CDR2: MDHEN, SYDVKM. CDR3 residues: CASSLNRVDTEAFF. CDR3 nucleotide sequence: TGTGCCAGCAGTTTAAACAGAGTAGACACTGAAGCTTTCTTT.

The chain's CDR3 is CASSPPSDEQYF. CDR3 DNA: TGTGCCAGCAGCCCCCCTTCGGACGAGCAGTACTTC. The gene calls are TRBV9 and TRBJ2-7; no reliable D call. The germline V gene encodes CDR1 SGDLS and CDR2 YYNGEE. CDR3 size: 12 residues. The germline V and J ends were trimmed by 4 bases and 5 bases, with 10 bases remaining between them.

The rearrangement joins TRBV30 to TRBJ1-5, with D unresolved. The CDR3 totals 14 residues. Germline lookup yields CDR1 GTSNPN and CDR2 SVGIG (reference sequence). Trimming took off 4 bases at V and 5 bases at J, with 15 bases between the two ends. CDR3 nucleotide sequence: TGTGCCTGGAAGAAGCAAAACTACTATCAGCCCCAGCATTTT. The encoded protein is CAWKKQNYYQPQHF.